The next 20 T cell receptor beta chains were all read from a single sample in a study of shared clonotypes between healthy human individuals (dated by TCRdb to the early 2020s). Library preparation was by the immunoSEQ multiplex PCR assay. TCRdb mirrors the immuneACCESS table, restricted to in-frame sequences. Some clones are absent from its copies; in checked studies, under half trace to an unresolved V gene, and the reason for the others is unknown. Counted in this sample were about 2.3 million clones; just over 90% of them appeared once. 0.39% of the sample is in the top ten clones. Material for sequencing was naive CD4+ T cells from PBMCs. Interpreted using the paper, the cell subset or site label stands for: CD45RA+ positively selected. Receptor source: a man younger than 30 in good health. Some clones in this sample may be carry-over from other donors' samples.

V usage is TRBV28 and J usage is TRBJ2-7, with D hard to call. The V end lost 7 bases, the J end lost 5 bases, and 15 bases lay between the germline ends. The CDR3 length is 13 residues. CDR1 MDHEN and CDR2 SYDVKM come from the germline V gene. The CDR3 reads CASIHPASHEQYF. The CDR3 nucleotides are TGTGCCAGCATCCACCCCGCGAGCCACGAGCAGTACTTC.

Turning to this clone: In the same sample, other DNA sequences code for this CDR3. The chain carries TRBV28 and TRBJ2-7, with D unclear. Germline V lookup: CDR1 MDHEN, CDR2 SYDVKM. This CDR3 is built from 11 residues. V was trimmed by 3 bases and J by 3 bases, leaving 3 bases between them. The CDR3 loop reads CASSLIYEQYF. The DNA of the CDR3 is TGTGCCAGCAGTTTGATCTACGAGCAGTACTTC.

V is TRBV7-9 and J is TRBJ1-5; 7 bases are a match to TRBD1. The length of the CDR3 is 15 residues. Germline loops: CDR1 SEHNR, CDR2 FQNEAQ (reference sequence). V was pared by 5 bases and J by 14 bases, with 18 bases of the junction left unmatched. CDR3 nucleotide sequence: TGTGCCAGCAGCCTACGGGACAGAACAATCAGCCCCAAGCATTTT. Its translation is CASSLRDRTISPKHF.

This clone was found a few times. The chain is built from TRBV30 and TRBJ1-4; D may be TRBD1 (5 bases). The V end lost 0 bases, the J end lost 5 bases, and 10 bases lay between the germline ends. Looked up from germline, CDR1 is GTSNPN and CDR2 is SVGIG (reference sequence). This CDR3 is 14 amino acids long. The CDR3 DNA reads as TGTGCCTGGAGTGTAGGGACCGTAAATGAAAAACTGTTTTTT. Its translation is CAWSVGTVNEKLFF.

The chain recombines TRBV25-1 with TRBJ1-2, with D hard to call. CDR3 size: 15 residues. From germline, CDR1 is MGHDK and CDR2 SYGVNS. The V end was cut by 4 bases, the J end by 2 bases, with 14 bases between. The CDR3 here is CASSASTRMNYGYTF. CDR3 in DNA: TGTGCCAGCAGTGCTTCGACCCGAATGAACTATGGCTACACCTTC.

The gene calls are TRBV19 and TRBJ2-5; a weak D match, TRBD1 (5 bases). Germline CDR1 is LNHDA and CDR2 is SQIVND (reference sequence). The ends were cut back, 4 bases at V and 1 base at J, with 10 bases in the middle. The CDR3 length is 14 residues. The CDR3 here is CASSNQGFQETQYF. The CDR3 region has the DNA TGTGCCAGTAGTAACCAGGGCTTCCAAGAGACCCAGTACTTC.

Here the CDR3 DNA reads TGTGCCAGCAGCACAAACACCGGGGAGCTGTTTTTT. Its translation is CASSTNTGELFF. The V gene is TRBV11-2, the J gene TRBJ2-2; D not resolved. V lost 5 bases and J lost 2, with 3 bases in between. Germline values: CDR1 SGHAT, CDR2 FQNNGV. This CDR3 is 12 amino acids long. Full variable domain (rest looked up from reference TRBV11-2 and TRBJ2-2): EAGVAQSPRYKIIEKRQSVAFWCNPISGHATLYWYQQILGQGPKLLIQFQNNGVVDDSQLPKDRFSAERLKGVDSTLKIQPAKLEDSAVYLCASSTNTGELFFGEGSRLTVL.

The chain links TRBV6-6 to TRBJ2-5; D is ambiguous. Germline values: CDR1 MNHNY, CDR2 SVGAGI (reference sequence). The CDR3 covers 15 residues. V was clipped by 7 bases and J by 5 bases, with 20 bases between them. CDR3 sequence: CASKDFSISMETQYF. The CDR3 coding sequence is TGTGCCAGCAAGGATTTTTCGATTTCGATGGAGACCCAGTACTTC.

This chain connects TRBV7-2 to TRBJ2-1; D is perhaps TRBD1 (6 bases). The CDR3 sequence is 14 residues long. Germline values: CDR1 SGHTA, CDR2 FQGNSA. The V end was cut by 0 bases, the J end by 6 bases, with 9 bases between. The CDR3 DNA reads TGTGCCAGCAGCTTAGCACAGGGCGGCAATGAGCAGTTCTTC. It is translated as CASSLAQGGNEQFF. Supplemented by reference TRBV7-2 and TRBJ2-1, the full variable domain reads GAGVSQSPSNKVTEKGKDVELRCDPISGHTALYWYRQSLGQGLEFLIYFQGNSAPDKSGLPSDRFSAERTGGSVSTLTIQRTQQEDSAVYLCASSLAQGGNEQFFGPGTRLTVL.

The chain recombines TRBV10-3 with TRBJ2-3; TRBD1 matches at 9 bases. Germline CDR1 and CDR2: ENHRY and SYGVKD. Germline trimming cut 9 bases from V and 7 bases from J; bases unmatched to any gene: 8. This CDR3 is built from 13 residues. This CDR3 is CAIADRGVYTQYF. In nucleotides, the CDR3 is TGTGCCATAGCGGACAGGGGCGTGTATACGCAGTATTTT.

This chain uses TRBV7-2 with TRBJ2-5, with no clear D. This CDR3 spans 12 amino acids. The germline V gene encodes CDR1 SGHTA and CDR2 FQGNSA. V was trimmed by 4 bases and J by 4 bases, leaving 7 bases between them. DNA of the CDR3: TGTGCCAGCAGCTGGGGTGGAGAGACCCAGTACTTC. Translation: CASSWGGETQYF.

The J gene is TRBJ2-1, the V gene TRBV28; D possibly corresponds to TRBD2 (6 bases). The CDR3 spans 16 residues. Germline-derived CDR1 and CDR2 are MDHEN and SYDVKM. Trimming removed 6 bases from V and 0 bases from J, with 15 bases in between. CDR3 bases: TGTGCCAGCAGCCAGATAGGACTAAGCTCCTACAATGAGCAGTTCTTC. Translated, it gives CASSQIGLSSYNEQFF.

The chain combines TRBV4-1 with TRBJ1-4, with 8 bases aligning to TRBD1. The CDR3 runs 15 residues. V lost 4 bases, J lost 7 bases, and 8 bases stayed unmatched. The germline V gene has CDR1 MGHRA and CDR2 YSYEKL. Here the CDR3 reads CASSRGGQEIEKLFF. The CDR3 region has the DNA TGCGCCAGCAGCCGAGGGGGACAGGAGATTGAAAAACTGTTTTTT.

V usage is TRBV28 and J usage is TRBJ1-5; D remains ambiguous. V shed 5 bases and J shed 2 bases, with 16 bases lying between them. In germline, CDR1 is MDHEN, CDR2 SYDVKM. This CDR3 is built from 16 residues. The CDR3 loop is CASSLPLTFRNQPQHF. The CDR3, as DNA: TGTGCCAGCAGTCTCCCCCTCACCTTTCGCAATCAGCCCCAGCATTTT. Full variable domain (missing parts from reference TRBV28 and TRBJ1-5): DVKVTQSSRYLVKRTGEKVFLECVQDMDHENMFWYRQDPGLGLRLIYFSYDVKMKEKGDIPEGYSVSREKKERFSLILESASTNQTSMYLCASSLPLTFRNQPQHFGDGTRLSIL.

The V and J genes are TRBV7-2 and TRBJ2-1; weak D call: TRBD2 (5 bases). Germline-derived CDR1 and CDR2 are SGHTA and FQGNSA. The CDR3 loop spans 14 amino acids. The V end lost 7 bases, the J end lost 6 bases, and 16 bases lay between the germline ends. DNA for the CDR3: TGTGCCAGCATCGACCCACAAACTAGCAATGAGCAGTTCTTC. Encoded protein: CASIDPQTSNEQFF.

The gene calls are TRBV11-2 and TRBJ1-3, with unresolved D. The germline gives CDR1 SGHAT, CDR2 FQNNGV. CDR3 length equals 16 residues. Between the trimmed V and J ends, which lost 4 bases and 0 bases, there was a span of 13 bases. CDR3 in amino acids: CASSSRRVNSGNTIYF. DNA of the CDR3: TGTGCCAGCAGCTCCCGTAGAGTTAACTCTGGAAACACCATATATTTT.

V is TRBV7-2 and J is TRBJ2-2; tentatively, D is TRBD1 or TRBD2 (5 bases each). V was clipped by 0 bases and J by 2 bases, with 10 bases between them. This CDR3 region has 16 residues. Germline CDR1 reads SGHTA; CDR2 reads FQGNSA. The CDR3 bases are TGTGCCAGCAGCTTAGCGGGGACGAGAAACACCGGGGAGCTGTTTTTT. Translation gives CASSLAGTRNTGELFF.

Worth noting for this clone: This same CDR3 is encoded by further DNA sequences in the sample. This chain links TRBV19 with TRBJ2-7; D not certain. V gave up 6 bases and J gave up 2 bases, with 11 bases separating them. Looked up from germline, CDR1 is LNHDA and CDR2 is SQIVND (reference sequence). The CDR3 has 13 amino acids. The chain's CDR3 is CASSRGGAYEQYF. The CDR3 nucleotides read TGTGCCAGTAGCAGAGGTGGGGCCTACGAGCAGTACTTC.

The rearrangement joins TRBV5-8 to TRBJ2-5; TRBD2 is a possible D gene (6 bases). Germline CDR1 is SGHTS and CDR2 is YDEGEE. CDR3 size: 16 residues. Between the trimmed V and J ends, which lost 3 bases and 3 bases, there was a span of 18 bases. As DNA, the CDR3 is TGTGCCAGCAGCTCTGGGGCGGTGGCGGGAAAAGAGACCCAGTACTTC. This gives the protein CASSSGAVAGKETQYF.

This chain uses TRBV28 with TRBJ2-7; D call uncertain. The length of the CDR3 is 14 residues. The V gene lost 5 bases and the J gene lost 0 bases, with 11 bases spanning the gap. Germline values: CDR1 MDHEN, CDR2 SYDVKM. This chain's CDR3 is CASSLPLGSYEQYF. The DNA of the CDR3 is TGTGCCAGCAGTCTCCCCCTAGGCTCCTACGAGCAGTACTTC.